The clone carrying this T cell receptor (beta chain) was observed a few times. The antigen remains unidentified. Library preparation (for TCRbeta) was performed with unique molecular identifiers. TCRdb re-called the PCR reads through MiXCR, storing one row per CDR3 protein. This table holds about 540,000 distinct CDR3 sequences, 25% to 30% found once. The sample originates from a study of T-cell reconstitution after alpha-beta-depleted transplantation in children. General study results and limits: Expanded graft clones numbering several hundred reportedly gave rise to alpha-beta T cells about two months after transplant. Surviving recipient T cells and thymic progenitors produced the high day-60 TCRbeta diversity seen in some patients. Newly made T cells mostly supplied T-cell counts and diversity one year after transplant.

The CDR3 loop spans 13 amino acids. Trimming removed 4 bases at V and 3 bases at J, with 9 bases between. Germline V gene sequence: CDR1 SQVTM, CDR2 ANQGSEA. The sample in question was PBMCs, obtained before TCRalphabeta/CD19-depleted stem cell transplant. The rearrangement links TRBV29-1 to TRBJ2-2; D unresolved. This TCR came from a boy under three years old with Wiskott-Aldrich syndrome, due to receive a stem cell transplant. The CDR3, as DNA: TGCAGCGTTGTTTGGGGTCACACCGGGGAGCTGTTTTTT. This codes for CSVVWGHTGELFF.